The rows below give T cell receptor beta chains drawn from one sample of a study of blood T cell repertoires in COVID-19. Generated by immunoSEQ multiplex PCR, the TCRdb table keeps only in-frame clones and is missing some. Found here are around 57,000 clones, roughly 84% of them singletons; the top ten hold approximately 7.8%. The sample consisted of peripheral blood. These receptors all stem from a man aged 45-65 years with active COVID-19. CDR3s include the opening cysteine and the closing phenylalanine or tryptophan. Fields, in order: V gene, J gene, clone size, D gene, CDR3 DNA, CDR3 protein. A D gene is named only where the DNA matches it firmly. Clone size is shown for a subset of rows, as once, few, many or a class of expanded clone.

V gene: TRBV5-8; J gene: TRBJ1-1; clone size: .; D gene: TRBD1; CDR3 DNA: TGTGCCAGCAGCTCAACGGGACAGGGGGCTTTTGACACTGAAGCTTTCTTT; CDR3 protein: CASSSTGQGAFDTEAFF
V gene: TRBV7-3; J gene: TRBJ2-2; clone size: .; D gene: TRBD1; CDR3 DNA: TGTGCCAGCAGTTACCGTTCGGGACAGCCCAATCCCGGGGAGCTGTTTTTT; CDR3 protein: CASSYRSGQPNPGELFF
V gene: TRBV19; J gene: TRBJ1-2; clone size: .; D gene: .; CDR3 DNA: TGTGCCAGTAGTACCGACCGTGAGGCGCGGGGCTACACCTTC; CDR3 protein: CASSTDREARGYTF
V gene: TRBV7-2; J gene: TRBJ2-1; clone size: .; D gene: .; CDR3 DNA: TGTGCCAGCAGCTTAGTTCCAGATTCCTACAATGAGCAGTTCTTC; CDR3 protein: CASSLVPDSYNEQFF
V gene: TRBV20-1; J gene: TRBJ2-1; clone size: .; D gene: TRBD2; CDR3 DNA: TGCAGTGTAACCGGGACTATTGAGCAGTTCTTC; CDR3 protein: CSVTGTIEQFF
V gene: TRBV5-8; J gene: TRBJ1-2; clone size: .; D gene: TRBD1; CDR3 DNA: TGTGCCAGCAGCTCCCCTGACAGGGTCGGCTATGGCTACACCTTC; CDR3 protein: CASSSPDRVGYGYTF
V gene: TRBV4-1; J gene: TRBJ2-7; clone size: .; D gene: .; CDR3 DNA: TGCGCCAGCAGCCAAGAGGGGGGACGGGATCCCTACGAGCAGTACTTC; CDR3 protein: CASSQEGGRDPYEQYF
V gene: TRBV19; J gene: TRBJ1-1; clone size: .; D gene: .; CDR3 DNA: TGTGCCAGTAGTGTCCGGGGGGAGAACACTGAAGCTTTCTTT; CDR3 protein: CASSVRGENTEAFF
V gene: TRBV18; J gene: TRBJ2-7; clone size: .; D gene: .; CDR3 DNA: TGTGCCAGCTCCCCACGGTTGGAGGTAAGCTACGAGCAGTACTTC; CDR3 protein: CASSPRLEVSYEQYF
V gene: TRBV6-1; J gene: TRBJ1-5; clone size: .; D gene: TRBD1; CDR3 DNA: TGTGCCAGCAGTGCCTTGGCGGGACAGGGGGCAAGACAGCCCCAGCATTTT; CDR3 protein: CASSALAGQGARQPQHF
V gene: TRBV6-5; J gene: TRBJ2-7; clone size: few; D gene: TRBD2; CDR3 DNA: TGTGCCAGCAGTTACCAACTATTAGCGGGAGGGGAGCAGTACTTC; CDR3 protein: CASSYQLLAGGEQYF
V gene: TRBV6-1; J gene: TRBJ1-1; clone size: .; D gene: .; CDR3 DNA: TGTGCCAGCAGTGAAGCGCCCGAGTTTCCGGCTGAAGCTTTCTTT; CDR3 protein: CASSEAPEFPAEAFF
V gene: TRBV29-1; J gene: TRBJ2-5; clone size: .; D gene: TRBD1; CDR3 DNA: TGCAGCGTTGGTGGGACAGGTCAAGAGACCCAGTACTTC; CDR3 protein: CSVGGTGQETQYF
V gene: TRBV30; J gene: TRBJ1-5; clone size: few; D gene: .; CDR3 DNA: TGTGCCTGGACAGAGGATAGCAATCAGCCCCAGCATTTT; CDR3 protein: CAWTEDSNQPQHF
V gene: TRBV18; J gene: TRBJ1-2; clone size: .; D gene: .; CDR3 DNA: TGTGCCAGCTCACCACAGGGAGACTATGGCTACACCTTC; CDR3 protein: CASSPQGDYGYTF
V gene: TRBV7-2; J gene: TRBJ1-3; clone size: .; D gene: .; CDR3 DNA: TGTGCCAGCAGCTTACAACTAGGGTGGACCTCTGGAAACACCATATATTTT; CDR3 protein: CASSLQLGWTSGNTIYF
V gene: TRBV6-5; J gene: TRBJ1-2; clone size: .; D gene: .; CDR3 DNA: TGTGCCAGCAGGACGGGGAGGAACTATGGCTACACCTTC; CDR3 protein: CASRTGRNYGYTF
V gene: TRBV28; J gene: TRBJ1-1; clone size: .; D gene: .; CDR3 DNA: TGTGCCAGCAGTCTCATCGCGGGGCAATCGAACACTGAAGCTTTCTTT; CDR3 protein: CASSLIAGQSNTEAFF
V gene: TRBV30; J gene: TRBJ2-5; clone size: .; D gene: .; CDR3 DNA: TGTGCCTGGAGTGTACGTATCGGAGGCCAAGAGACCCAGTACTTC; CDR3 protein: CAWSVRIGGQETQYF
V gene: TRBV7-9; J gene: TRBJ1-1; clone size: .; D gene: .; CDR3 DNA: TGTGCCAGCAGCTTAGGGGGTAGGGGGAACACTGAAGCTTTCTTT; CDR3 protein: CASSLGGRGNTEAFF
V gene: TRBV5-6; J gene: TRBJ1-2; clone size: .; D gene: .; CDR3 DNA: TGTGCCAGCAGCTTTCTGGCAGGCTATGGCTACACCTTC; CDR3 protein: CASSFLAGYGYTF
V gene: TRBV4-3; J gene: TRBJ1-2; clone size: few; D gene: TRBD1; CDR3 DNA: TGCGCCAGCAGCCAAGGTCTTCAGGGGGCTGAAGGCTACACCTTC; CDR3 protein: CASSQGLQGAEGYTF
V gene: TRBV11-2; J gene: TRBJ1-5; clone size: .; D gene: .; CDR3 DNA: TGTGCCAGCAGCTTAGAATTCAGGGAAACCCAGCATTTT; CDR3 protein: CASSLEFRETQHF
V gene: TRBV7-2; J gene: TRBJ2-3; clone size: .; D gene: TRBD2; CDR3 DNA: TGTGCCAGCAGCTTAGGTAGTAGCGGGGGCCGGCAGTATTTT; CDR3 protein: CASSLGSSGGRQYF
V gene: TRBV7-8; J gene: TRBJ1-6; clone size: .; D gene: .; CDR3 DNA: TGTGCCAGCGGCTCTGCCACAGGGATGATTTCACCCCTCCACTTT; CDR3 protein: CASGSATGMISPLHF
V gene: TRBV4-2; J gene: TRBJ2-7; clone size: few; D gene: .; CDR3 DNA: TGTGCCAGCAGCCACGGACAGTACGAGCAGTACTTC; CDR3 protein: CASSHGQYEQYF
V gene: TRBV28; J gene: TRBJ1-1; clone size: once; D gene: TRBD1; CDR3 DNA: TGTGCCAGCAGTTCGGCAGGGGGCCACACTGAAGCTTTCTTT; CDR3 protein: CASSSAGGHTEAFF
V gene: TRBV7-8; J gene: TRBJ1-2; clone size: .; D gene: .; CDR3 DNA: TGTGCCAGCAGCCCGACAGGACTCTATGGCTACACCTTC; CDR3 protein: CASSPTGLYGYTF
V gene: TRBV7-2; J gene: TRBJ2-6; clone size: .; D gene: .; CDR3 DNA: TGTGCCAGCAGCTTAGTGTTAGTTCAGGTTGCAGGGGCCAACGTCCTGACTTTC; CDR3 protein: CASSLVLVQVAGANVLTF
V gene: TRBV6-5; J gene: TRBJ2-5; clone size: .; D gene: .; CDR3 DNA: TGTGCCAGCAAGGAGGGGCCGCGGGAGACCCAGTACTTC; CDR3 protein: CASKEGPRETQYF
V gene: TRBV9; J gene: TRBJ1-6; clone size: .; D gene: TRBD1; CDR3 DNA: TGTGCCAGCAGCGAAACAGGGGATTCACCCCTCCACTTT; CDR3 protein: CASSETGDSPLHF
V gene: TRBV5-4; J gene: TRBJ1-4; clone size: few; D gene: TRBD1; CDR3 DNA: TGTGCCAGCAGCGAAAAGACAGGGGCTGCTAATGAAAAACTGTTTTTT; CDR3 protein: CASSEKTGAANEKLFF
V gene: TRBV7-2; J gene: TRBJ2-7; clone size: .; D gene: TRBD1; CDR3 DNA: TGTGCCAGCAGCCCGGGACAGGTTCTAATTTACGAGCAGTACTTC; CDR3 protein: CASSPGQVLIYEQYF
V gene: TRBV7-2; J gene: TRBJ2-5; clone size: .; D gene: TRBD2; CDR3 DNA: TGTGCCAGCAGCGGGGGGGGACTAGCGGAAGAGACCCAGTACTTC; CDR3 protein: CASSGGGLAEETQYF
V gene: TRBV11-2; J gene: TRBJ1-2; clone size: few; D gene: TRBD1; CDR3 DNA: TGTGCCAGCAGCCCCGGACAGGACCTCTTCTATGGCTACACCTTC; CDR3 protein: CASSPGQDLFYGYTF
V gene: TRBV3-1/TRBV3-2; J gene: TRBJ2-1; clone size: .; D gene: TRBD1; CDR3 DNA: TGTGCCAGCAGCCAAGGGCTCTACGGACAGGGTCCGGTCGGTGAGCAGTTCTTC; CDR3 protein: CASSQGLYGQGPVGEQFF
V gene: TRBV4-2; J gene: TRBJ2-3; clone size: .; D gene: TRBD2; CDR3 DNA: TGTGCCAGTAATTTAGCGGGGGGCCTAGATACGCAGTATTTT; CDR3 protein: CASNLAGGLDTQYF
V gene: TRBV19; J gene: TRBJ1-2; clone size: .; D gene: .; CDR3 DNA: TGTGCCAGTAGTACCGCCACAGGGTGGAAAGATGGCTACACCTTC; CDR3 protein: CASSTATGWKDGYTF
V gene: TRBV5-1; J gene: TRBJ2-1; clone size: few; D gene: TRBD2; CDR3 DNA: TGCGCCAGCAGCTTCCTTAGCGGGGGGGCAAATGAGCAGTTCTTC; CDR3 protein: CASSFLSGGANEQFF
V gene: TRBV7-3; J gene: TRBJ1-1; clone size: .; D gene: TRBD1; CDR3 DNA: TGTGCCAGCAGCCCGCAGGGACAGGGGGCGGACACTGAAGCTTTCTTT; CDR3 protein: CASSPQGQGADTEAFF
V gene: TRBV7-2; J gene: TRBJ2-5; clone size: .; D gene: TRBD2; CDR3 DNA: TGTGCCAGCAGCCGGCGGGGGGGACAGACCCAGTACTTC; CDR3 protein: CASSRRGGQTQYF